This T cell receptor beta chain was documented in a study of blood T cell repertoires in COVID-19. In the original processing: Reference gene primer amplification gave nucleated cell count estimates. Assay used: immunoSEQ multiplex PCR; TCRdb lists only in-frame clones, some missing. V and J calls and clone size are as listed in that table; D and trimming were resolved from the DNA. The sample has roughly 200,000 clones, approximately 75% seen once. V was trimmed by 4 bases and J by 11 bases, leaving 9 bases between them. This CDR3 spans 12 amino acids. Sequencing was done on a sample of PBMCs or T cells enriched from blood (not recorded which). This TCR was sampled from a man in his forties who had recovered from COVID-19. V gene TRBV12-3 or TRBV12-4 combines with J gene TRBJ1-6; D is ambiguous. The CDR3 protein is CASSSNLPPLHF. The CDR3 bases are TGTGCCAGCAGTTCAAACTTACCACCCCTCCACTTT.